This passage covers 28 T cell receptor beta chains from one sample sequenced in a study of long-term antiretroviral therapy in people with HIV. The libraries were made with immunoSEQ v3.0 at survey level. Sequencing used immunoSEQ multiplex PCR; TCRdb keeps in-frame clones, though not all of them. In the table there are under 9,000 clones, about 80% of which are singletons. The sequencing here drew on unsorted PBMCs, taken 0.1 years after starting antiretroviral therapy. The receptors originated from a man aged 35 to 55 with HIV.

This chain connects TRBV5-1 to TRBJ1-2, with D possibly TRBD1 on 6 matching bases. Trimming shortened V by 5 bases and J by 5 bases, and 19 bases separated the two germline ends. The CDR3 runs to 15 residues. Germline V CDR1 and CDR2: SGHRS, YFSETQ. As DNA, the CDR3 is TGCGCCAGCAGACCTACAGGGTCTGGGGGGTATGGCTACACCTTC. Translated: CASRPTGSGGYGYTF.

The V and J genes are TRBV2 and TRBJ2-3; D possibly corresponds to TRBD1 (6 bases). Trimming shortened V by 8 bases and J by 3 bases, and 15 bases separated the two germline ends. Germline lookup yields CDR1 SNHLY and CDR2 FYNNEI. The CDR3 consists of 14 residues. CDR3 in DNA: TGTGCCAGCCGGGCGCAGGGGAGAACAGATACGCAGTATTTT. Protein product: CASRAQGRTDTQYF.

CDR3 sequence (DNA): TGTGCCAGCAGTGAAAGGGACAGGGGGAGCGGGGAGCTGTTTTTT. It translates to CASSERDRGSGELFF. V and J are TRBV6-1 and TRBJ2-2; 11 nucleotides line up with TRBD1. The CDR3 loop spans 15 amino acids. Germline values: CDR1 MNHNS, CDR2 SASEGT. The V and J ends lost 2 bases and 7 bases, in that order; junction bases with no gene match: 3.

By share of the sample, this clone is medium-sized. The J gene is TRBJ2-3, the V gene TRBV7-9; 11 positions agree with TRBD2. From germline, CDR1 is SEHNR and CDR2 FQNEAQ (reference sequence). V gave up 5 bases and J gave up 1 base; unmatched junction bases: 8. The CDR3 spans 17 residues. The CDR3 DNA reads as TGTGCCAGCAGCGCTCTGACTAGCGGGGCCGGCACAGATACGCAGTATTTT. This gives the protein CASSALTSGAGTDTQYF.

This clone was recorded a few times. The chain is built from TRBV7-9 and TRBJ2-7, with 8 nucleotides matching TRBD2. This CDR3 has 13 amino acids. Germline CDR1 and CDR2: SEHNR and FQNEAQ (reference sequence). V shed 6 bases, J shed 2 bases, and the junction held 3 bases outside the gene matches. The CDR3: CASRAGAAYEQYF. The DNA for the CDR3 is TGTGCCAGCAGAGCGGGGGCCGCCTACGAGCAGTACTTC.

CDR3 amino acids: CASSWTGNTGELFF. The CDR3, as DNA: TGTGCCAGCAGTTGGACAGGGAACACCGGGGAGCTGTTTTTT. The rearrangement joins TRBV6-6 to TRBJ2-2; 7 bases agree with TRBD1. Germline assignment: CDR1 MNHNY and CDR2 SVGAGI (reference sequence). The CDR3 loop spans 14 amino acids. Unmatched junction bases numbered 0, after V lost 4 bases and J lost 1 base.

This clone was counted a single time. The rearrangement joins TRBV5-6 to TRBJ2-7; the match to TRBD2 covers 8 bases. Per germline, CDR1 SGHDT and CDR2 YYEEEE. V dropped 3 bases and J dropped 7; count of bases not matched to a gene: 12. CDR3 size: 15 residues. CDR3 sequence reads: CASSSGLDHFGEQYF. CDR3 DNA: TGTGCCAGCAGCTCGGGACTAGACCACTTCGGGGAGCAGTACTTC.

The J gene is TRBJ1-3, the V gene TRBV6-5, with D uncertain. The germline V and J ends were trimmed by 2 bases and 0 bases, with 8 bases remaining between them. Per germline, CDR1 MNHEY and CDR2 SVGAGI. The CDR3 has 15 residues. CDR3 nucleotides: TGTGCCAGCAGTTACGGGATATTCTCTGGAAACACCATATATTTT. Translation: CASSYGIFSGNTIYF.

This chain connects TRBV27 to TRBJ2-1; 12 positions match TRBD2. Germline trimming cut 4 bases from V and 2 bases from J; bases unmatched to any gene: 3. CDR3 length: 16 residues. Germline V gives CDR1 MNHEY, CDR2 SMNVEV (reference sequence). The CDR3 bases are TGTGCCAGCAGTTCTTCTAGCGGGGGGGCCTACAATGAGCAGTTCTTC. It specifies CASSSSSGGAYNEQFF.

The J gene is TRBJ2-7, the V gene TRBV18, with 12 bases that match TRBD1. This CDR3 has 14 residues. J gave up 6 bases and V 3 bases, and 3 bases lay outside the gene matches. Germline CDR1 reads KGHSH; CDR2 reads LQKENI. CDR3 coding DNA: TGTGCCAGCTCACCCGGGACAGGGGGCGCCGAGCAGTACTTC. It translates to CASSPGTGGAEQYF.

The chain combines TRBV5-1 with TRBJ1-1; tentatively, D is TRBD1 (6 bases). Germline assignment: CDR1 SGHRS and CDR2 YFSETQ. The ends were cut back, 4 bases at V and 0 bases at J, with 19 bases in the middle. CDR3 length equals 17 residues. The CDR3 sequence is CASSLRTEPQMNTEAFF. The CDR3 DNA reads TGCGCCAGCAGCCTCCGGACAGAACCACAGATGAACACTGAAGCTTTCTTT. Supplemented by reference TRBV5-1 and TRBJ1-1, the full variable domain reads KAGVTQTPRYLIKTRGQQVTLSCSPISGHRSVSWYQQTPGQGLQFLFEYFSETQRNKGNFPGRFSGRQFSNSRSEMNVSTLELGDSALYLCASSLRTEPQMNTEAFFGQGTRLTVV.

The rearrangement links TRBV10-3 to TRBJ1-2; 8 bases are a match to TRBD1. This CDR3 spans 17 amino acids. The V segment lost 2 bases and the J segment 4 bases; nucleotides outside the gene matches: 12. The germline CDR1 and CDR2 sequences are ENHRY and SYGVKD. The CDR3 loop reads CAISEARTGRGGYGYTF. DNA for the CDR3: TGTGCCATCAGTGAGGCAAGGACAGGGCGGGGTGGCTATGGCTACACCTTC.

CDR3 sequence reads: CASSQDHAGITEAFF. The CDR3 region has the DNA TGCGCCAGCAGCCAAGATCATGCGGGGATCACTGAAGCTTTCTTT. This sequence joins TRBV4-3 and TRBJ1-1; D remains ambiguous. Germline CDR1 is LGHNA and CDR2 is YSLEER. The CDR3 covers 15 residues. V was cut by 0 bases and J by 4 bases, with 12 bases left in between.

The J gene is TRBJ1-1, the V gene TRBV27; D is unclear. CDR1 is MNHEY, CDR2 SMNVEV, per germline (reference sequence). This CDR3 is 12 amino acids long. The V end was cut by 7 bases, the J end by 5 bases, with 11 bases between. CDR3 region: CASKEVGTEAFF. In DNA, the CDR3 is TGTGCCAGCAAGGAGGTTGGGACTGAAGCTTTCTTT.

This chain joins TRBV4-1 and TRBJ2-3; 11 bases match TRBD2. CDR3 size: 17 residues. Germline V lookup: CDR1 MGHRA, CDR2 YSYEKL. V lost 0 bases, J lost 2 bases, and 4 bases stayed unmatched. The CDR3 DNA is TGCGCCAGCAGCCAAGAACCTAGCGGGGGGCACACAGATACGCAGTATTTT. Protein product: CASSQEPSGGHTDTQYF.

This chain connects TRBV5-1 to TRBJ2-1; 9 bases map to TRBD2. The trim removed 0 bases at V and 5 bases at J, leaving 3 bases unmatched. There are 15 residues in the CDR3. The germline V gene has CDR1 SGHRS and CDR2 YFSETQ. The CDR3 sequence: CASSLGLAVHNEQFF. CDR3 nucleotide sequence: TGCGCCAGCAGCTTGGGACTAGCGGTCCACAATGAGCAGTTCTTC.

Only a few counts were recorded for this clone. The chain employs TRBV7-9 and TRBJ1-5; D is possibly TRBD1 (5 bases). Germline assignment: CDR1 SEHNR and CDR2 FQNEAQ (reference sequence). The germline V and J ends were trimmed by 4 bases and 0 bases, with 16 bases remaining between them. The CDR3 consists of 17 residues. CDR3 in amino acids: CASSYHPGHYSNQPQHF. CDR3 in DNA: TGTGCCAGCAGCTACCACCCTGGACACTATAGCAATCAGCCCCAGCATTTT.

The genes are TRBV7-3 and TRBJ2-1, with D uncertain. The CDR3 contains 14 residues. Germline V gives CDR1 SGHTA, CDR2 FQGTGA. Trimming cost V 0 bases and J 6 bases, with 9 bases left between them. The CDR3 DNA sequence: TGTGCCAGCAGCTTAACGGGTGCTGGCAATGAGCAGTTCTTC. Translating gives CASSLTGAGNEQFF.

The V gene is TRBV14, the J gene TRBJ2-1; a possible D gene is TRBD2 (6 bases). The CDR3 is made up of 15 amino acids. Germline loops: CDR1 SGHDN, CDR2 FVKESK. V lost 3 bases and J 0 bases, leaving 9 bases between the germline ends. CDR3 in amino acids: CASSHAGLSYNEQFF. The DNA for the CDR3 is TGTGCCAGCAGCCATGCGGGGCTCTCCTACAATGAGCAGTTCTTC.

The chain joins TRBV5-1 to TRBJ1-4, with D unclear. V was trimmed by 5 bases and J by 7 bases, leaving 21 bases between them. Germline CDR1 is SGHRS and CDR2 is YFSETQ. The CDR3 is 16 amino acids. CDR3 sequence: CASSQAPGSGLEKLFF. CDR3 bases: TGCGCCAGCAGTCAAGCTCCGGGAAGCGGGCTTGAAAAACTGTTTTTT.

This clone is categorized as medium-sized (0.01 to 0.1%). This sequence joins TRBV27 and TRBJ2-3; perhaps TRBD2 as D (7 bases). The CDR3 extends over 15 amino acids. The V gene lost 2 bases and the J gene lost 5 bases, with 14 bases spanning the gap. Germline V gives CDR1 MNHEY, CDR2 SMNVEV (reference sequence). CDR3 bases: TGTGCCAGCAGTTTAATGGGGGGGCCCCAAGATACGCAGTATTTT. Translation: CASSLMGGPQDTQYF.

This clone was detected only once. The chain has TRBV30 and TRBJ2-5, with a possible D match to TRBD2 (7 bases). The CDR3 has 14 residues. V lost 4 bases to trimming and J lost 5 bases, with 17 bases between them. The germline V gene has CDR1 GTSNPN and CDR2 SVGIG (reference sequence). The CDR3 loop reads CAWTSLGGRETQYF. The CDR3 DNA follows: TGTGCCTGGACCTCCCTCGGGGGGCGGGAGACCCAGTACTTC.

The chain has TRBV5-6 and TRBJ2-5, with D unclear. Germline V lookup: CDR1 SGHDT, CDR2 YYEEEE. Trimming removed 0 bases from V and 1 base from J, with 4 bases in between. The CDR3 spans 13 residues. CDR3 in amino acids: CASSLGLQETQYF. CDR3 in DNA: TGTGCCAGCAGCTTGGGTCTCCAAGAGACCCAGTACTTC.

Details on this clone: The same CDR3 is also encoded by other DNA sequences in this sample. The chain links TRBV30 to TRBJ1-5; D unresolved. The V and J ends lost 0 bases and 6 bases respectively, with 9 bases between them. Germline CDR1 GTSNPN, CDR2 SVGIG (reference sequence). The CDR3 has 13 residues. The DNA of the CDR3 is TGTGCCTGGAGTGTACAAGGCGGTCAGCCCCAGCATTTT. Translation gives CAWSVQGGQPQHF. Complete variable domain (other parts from reference TRBV30 and TRBJ1-5): SQTIHQWPATLVQPVGSPLSLECTVEGTSNPNLYWYRQAAGRGLQLLFYSVGIGQISSEVPQNLSASRPQDRQFILSSKKLLLSDSGFYLCAWSVQGGQPQHFGDGTRLSIL.

This chain uses TRBV11-1 with TRBJ1-2; D call uncertain. V was trimmed by 5 bases and J by 4 bases, leaving 8 bases between them. This CDR3 contains 12 residues. From germline, CDR1 is SGHAT and CDR2 FQDESV (reference sequence). As DNA, the CDR3 is TGTGCCAGCAGCGAGGACCGCTATGGCTACACCTTC. Translated: CASSEDRYGYTF.

The sample holds a few counts of this clone. V and J are TRBV7-9 and TRBJ1-2; perhaps TRBD1 as D (6 bases). Germline V gene sequence: CDR1 SEHNR, CDR2 FQNEAQ (reference sequence). The CDR3 extends over 15 amino acids. Trimming took off 5 bases at V and 4 bases at J, with 17 bases between the two ends. The CDR3 DNA follows: TGTGCCAGCAGCCCCGTGAGGGGGGGATCCTATGGCTACACCTTC. This codes for CASSPVRGGSYGYTF.

Concerning this clone itself: An end of the junction does not agree with germline; a read error may underlie this. The chain carries TRBV6-1 and TRBJ2-1, with D possibly matching TRBD2 (7 bases). The length of the CDR3 is 15 residues. Germline V gene lookup returns CDR1 MNHNS and CDR2 SASEGT. In DNA, the CDR3 is TGTGCCAGCAGGGCAAGGGGGGGGTCCTACACTGAGCAGTTCTTC. Encoded protein: CASRARGGSYTEQFF.

This clone was seen only a few times. The chain has TRBV7-9 and TRBJ1-5, with unresolved D. V gave up 3 bases and J gave up 7 bases, with 10 bases separating them. Germline CDR1 SEHNR, CDR2 FQNEAQ (reference sequence). The CDR3 totals 13 residues. CDR3 loop: CASSLSGKQPQHF. The CDR3 bases are TGTGCCAGCAGCTTGAGCGGGAAACAGCCCCAGCATTTT.